These 2 T cell receptor beta chains were all obtained from the same sample, sequenced in a study of T cells in women clearing cervical HPV infection. Some clones are missing from TCRdb's copy, which holds only in-frame ones; the method was immunoSEQ multiplex PCR. With tens of thousands of clones in the sample, the ten largest clones hold about 5.3%. The sample consisted of blood buffy coat. Every receptor here comes from a woman between 18 and 70 years old with a cervical HPV16 infection that either progressed to CIN3+ or cleared (not recorded which).

Comments on this clone: The CDR3 end lies 3 residues beyond the end of the read and is filled in from the germline J gene. The chain has TRBV2 and TRBJ2-5; weak D call: TRBD1 (5 bases). The CDR3 has 15 amino acids. CDR1 and CDR2 from the germline V gene are SNHLY and FYNNEI. V lost 4 bases to trimming and J lost 2 bases, with 14 bases between them. The CDR3 bases that were read are TGTGCCAGCAGTGCCCACGACAGTTTTCAAGAGACC. As protein: CASSAHDSFQET. The entire CDR3 reads CASSAHDSFQETQYF.

As to this clone: The read ends 3 residues early relative to the CDR3; the germline J gene fills the gap. The J gene is TRBJ2-2, the V gene TRBV6-4; maybe TRBD2 (6 bases). Trimming cost V 4 bases and J 8 bases, with 14 bases left between them. The V gene's germline CDR1 is MRHNA and CDR2 SNTAGT. The CDR3 has 14 amino acids. Incomplete CDR3 DNA: TGTGCCAGCAGTGCCCAAACGGGGGTAGGGGAG. It is translated as CASSAQTGVGE. The complete CDR3 sequence is CASSAQTGVGELFF.